This T cell receptor beta chain derives from a study of blood T cells in healthy people across ages. Points from the study as a whole: Age showed a roughly linear inverse relationship with TCR beta diversity per million T cells.

This clonotype was seen more than once but under ten times. What it binds is not known. Extraction of total RNA produced a minimum of 5 micrograms from each sample. Alongside a J-beta primer mix, a sample-barcoded 5' primer served in a second PCR lasting about 7 to 12 cycles. The authors tagged each cDNA molecule using a template-switch adaptor with 12 random nucleotides. MiXCR, run by TCRdb on the 5' RACE reads, gives a single entry per CDR3 protein. This table has some 1.4 million distinct CDR3 sequences, roughly 40% appearing once. J gave up 11 bases and V 2 bases, and 14 bases lay outside the gene matches. Germline CDR1 SQVTM, CDR2 ANQGSEA. The CDR3 contains 14 residues.

The V gene is TRBV29-1, the J gene TRBJ2-5, with 7 bases that match TRBD1. This receptor was obtained from a woman aged 18-30 years in good health. Specimen: blood. This chain's CDR3 is CSVEKDRASKEQYF. DNA for the CDR3: TGCAGCGTTGAAAAAGACAGGGCATCTAAAGAGCAGTACTTC.